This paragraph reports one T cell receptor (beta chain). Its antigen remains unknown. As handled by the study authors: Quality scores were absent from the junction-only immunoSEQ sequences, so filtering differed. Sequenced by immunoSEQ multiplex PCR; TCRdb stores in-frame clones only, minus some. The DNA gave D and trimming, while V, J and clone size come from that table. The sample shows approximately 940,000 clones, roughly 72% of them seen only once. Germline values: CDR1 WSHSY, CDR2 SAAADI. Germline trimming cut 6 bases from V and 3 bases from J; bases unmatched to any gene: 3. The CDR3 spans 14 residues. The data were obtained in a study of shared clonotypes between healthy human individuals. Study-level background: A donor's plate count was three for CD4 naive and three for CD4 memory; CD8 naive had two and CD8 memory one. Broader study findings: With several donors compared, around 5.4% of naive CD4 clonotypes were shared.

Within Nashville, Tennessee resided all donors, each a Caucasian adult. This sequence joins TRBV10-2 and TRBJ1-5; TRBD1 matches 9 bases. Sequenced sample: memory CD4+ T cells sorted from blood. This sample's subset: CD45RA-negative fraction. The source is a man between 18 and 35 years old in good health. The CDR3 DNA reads TGCGCCAGCAGGGACAGGGGAATCAATCAGCCCCAGCATTTT. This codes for CASRDRGINQPQHF.